This TCR beta chain was observed in a study of T-cell reconstitution after alpha-beta-depleted transplantation in children (TCRdb year 2016). A note on the overall study: The study quantitatively tracked T-cell immune reconstitution after TCRalphabeta/CD19-depleted allogeneic hematopoietic cell transplantation in children using TCR repertoire profiling.

The library was obtained by PCR. The sequencer listed for this sample is Illumina HiSeq 2500. TCR library preparation used molecular barcoding, with unique molecular identifiers applied to normalize quantification of the TCRbeta repertoire. TCRdb reprocessing: public reads trimmed at Q25 with fastp, clones called with MiXCR, in-frame beta chains kept. For every CDR3 protein sequence, its rows merge into one entry that carries the most common genes and DNA. The sample data list around 400,000 distinct CDR3 sequences, and around 9.9% of these were observed just once. The ten largest make up 4.5% to 7% of the sample. There are 11 amino acids in the CDR3, from cysteine to phenylalanine inclusive. Only the CDR3 DNA is retained, 33 bases long and in frame from the first base. Via the germline V gene, CDR1 is SGHTA and CDR2 FQGNSA. Between the V and J ends, shortened by 5 bases and 7 bases respectively, the junction contains 8 bases.

To note about this clonotype: Its recognized antigen is unknown. No base quality values were provided; no much bigger clone lies one nucleotide off.

The material sequenced was PBMCs from the stem cell graft donor, taken from the stem cell graft. Here the chain combines TRBV7-2 and TRBJ1-1; the D gene cannot be named for sure. The source of this sequence is a human donor who donated a stem cell graft to a child with acute myeloid leukemia. In nucleotide form, the sequence is TGTGCCAGCAGCCTACAGTATGAAGCTTTCTTT. Its amino acids are CASSLQYEAFF.